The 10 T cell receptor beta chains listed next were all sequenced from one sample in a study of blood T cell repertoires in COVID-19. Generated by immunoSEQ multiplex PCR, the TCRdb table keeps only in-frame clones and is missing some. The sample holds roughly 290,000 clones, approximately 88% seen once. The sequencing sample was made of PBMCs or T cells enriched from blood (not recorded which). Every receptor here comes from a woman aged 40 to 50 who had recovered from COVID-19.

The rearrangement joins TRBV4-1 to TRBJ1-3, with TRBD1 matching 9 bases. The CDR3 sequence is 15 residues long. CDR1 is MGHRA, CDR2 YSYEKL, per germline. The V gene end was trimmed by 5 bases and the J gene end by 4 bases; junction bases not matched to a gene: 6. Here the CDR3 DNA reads TGCGCCAGCAGCTACCAGACAGGGGGGGGAAACACCATATATTTT. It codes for CASSYQTGGGNTIYF.

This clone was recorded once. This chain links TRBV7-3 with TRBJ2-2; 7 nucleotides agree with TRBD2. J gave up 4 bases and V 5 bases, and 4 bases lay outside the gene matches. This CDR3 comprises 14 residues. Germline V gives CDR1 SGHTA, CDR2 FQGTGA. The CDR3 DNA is TGTGCCAGCAGCCAACTAGCGAGCACCGGGGAGCTGTTTTTT. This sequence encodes CASSQLASTGELFF.

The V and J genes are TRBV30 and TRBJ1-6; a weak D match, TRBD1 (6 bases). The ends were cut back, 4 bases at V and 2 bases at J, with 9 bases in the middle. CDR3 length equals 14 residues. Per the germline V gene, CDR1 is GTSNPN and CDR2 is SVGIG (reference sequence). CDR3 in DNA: TGTGCCTGGAAAGGGGGGGCCTATAATTCACCCCTCCACTTT. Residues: CAWKGGAYNSPLHF.

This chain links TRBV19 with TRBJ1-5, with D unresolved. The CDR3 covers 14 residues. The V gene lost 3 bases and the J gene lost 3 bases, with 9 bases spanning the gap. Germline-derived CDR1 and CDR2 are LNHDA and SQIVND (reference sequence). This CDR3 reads CASSMAALNQPQHF. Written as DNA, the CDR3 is TGTGCCAGTAGTATGGCGGCCCTCAATCAGCCCCAGCATTTT. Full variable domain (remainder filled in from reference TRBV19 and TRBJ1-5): DGGITQSPKYLFRKEGQNVTLSCEQNLNHDAMYWYRQDPGQGLRLIYYSQIVNDFQKGDIAEGYSVSREKKESFPLTVTSAQKNPTAFYLCASSMAALNQPQHFGDGTRLSIL.

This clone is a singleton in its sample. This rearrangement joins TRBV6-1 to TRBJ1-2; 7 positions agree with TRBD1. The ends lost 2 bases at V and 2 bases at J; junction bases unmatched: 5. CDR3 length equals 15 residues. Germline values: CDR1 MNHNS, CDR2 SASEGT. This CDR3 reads CASSEQGEYNYGYTF. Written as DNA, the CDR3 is TGTGCCAGCAGTGAACAGGGGGAATACAACTATGGCTACACCTTC.

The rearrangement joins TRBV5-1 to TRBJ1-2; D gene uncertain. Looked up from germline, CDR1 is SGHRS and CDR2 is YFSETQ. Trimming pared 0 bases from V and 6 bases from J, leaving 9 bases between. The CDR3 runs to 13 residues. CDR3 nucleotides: TGCGCCAGCAGCTTGGCTCAGGCAAATGGCTACACCTTC. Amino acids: CASSLAQANGYTF.

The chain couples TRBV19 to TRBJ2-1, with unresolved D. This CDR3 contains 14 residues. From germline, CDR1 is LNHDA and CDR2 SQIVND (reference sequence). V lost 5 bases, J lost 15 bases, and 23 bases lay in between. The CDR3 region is CASSSVSGRNPGFF. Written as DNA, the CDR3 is TGTGCCAGTAGTTCGGTATCCGGTCGGAACCCGGGGTTCTTC.

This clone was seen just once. As DNA, the CDR3 is TGTGCCAGCAGTTATTCAGGGGGACCCTCTTATGGCTACACCTTC. Amino acids: CASSYSGGPSYGYTF. This sequence joins TRBV6-5 and TRBJ1-2; 7 bases map to TRBD1. The CDR3 has 15 amino acids. The germline V gene has CDR1 MNHEY and CDR2 SVGAGI. V lost 3 bases and J lost 5; bases outside the gene matches: 9.

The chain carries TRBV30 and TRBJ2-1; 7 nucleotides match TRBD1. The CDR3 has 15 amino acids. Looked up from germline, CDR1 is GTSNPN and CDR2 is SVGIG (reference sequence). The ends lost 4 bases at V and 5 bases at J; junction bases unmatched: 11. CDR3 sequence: CAWTMTGKSDNEQFF. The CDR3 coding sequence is TGTGCCTGGACCATGACAGGGAAATCAGACAATGAGCAGTTCTTC. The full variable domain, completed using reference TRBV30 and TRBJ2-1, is SQTIHQWPATLVQPVGSPLSLECTVEGTSNPNLYWYRQAAGRGLQLLFYSVGIGQISSEVPQNLSASRPQDRQFILSSKKLLLSDSGFYLCAWTMTGKSDNEQFFGPGTRLTVL.

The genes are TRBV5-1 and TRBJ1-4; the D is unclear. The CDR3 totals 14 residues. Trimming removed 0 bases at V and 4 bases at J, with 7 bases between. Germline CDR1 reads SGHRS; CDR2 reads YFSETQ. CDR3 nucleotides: TGCGCCAGCAGCTTGGGCAGTTATAATGAAAAACTGTTTTTT. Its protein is CASSLGSYNEKLFF.